Presented here are 14 T cell receptor beta chains from one specimen sequenced in a study of blood T cell repertoires in COVID-19. The data were produced by immunoSEQ multiplex PCR, yet TCRdb's version contains in-frame clones alone and is incomplete. The sample has about 400,000 clones, around nine tenths seen once. Sequenced sample: PBMCs or T cells enriched from blood (not recorded which). The receptors originated from a woman in her forties or fifties who had recovered from COVID-19.

The rearrangement uses TRBV6-5 and TRBJ1-2; 7 positions match TRBD1. Germline CDR1 and CDR2: MNHEY and SVGAGI. The CDR3 is 14 residues long. V shed 6 bases, J shed 4 bases, and the junction held 8 bases outside the gene matches. The CDR3 DNA is TGTGCCAGCAGGAAACCGGGACAGAGCTATGGCTACACCTTC. Encoded protein: CASRKPGQSYGYTF.

V usage is TRBV4-2 and J usage is TRBJ2-1; TRBD2 matches at 11 bases. CDR3 length equals 17 residues. Germline V gene data show CDR1 as LGHNA and CDR2 as YNFKEQ. V lost 0 bases to trimming and J lost 9 bases; unmatched junction nucleotides: 10. The CDR3 DNA reads as TGTGCCAGCAGCCAAGATCTGGGTAGCGGGGGGGCGGGTGAGCAGTTCTTC. As protein: CASSQDLGSGGAGEQFF.

This clone was observed a handful of times. V is TRBV5-1 and J is TRBJ1-2, with a tentative D call TRBD1 (5 bases). The germline CDR1 and CDR2 sequences are SGHRS and YFSETQ. V was trimmed by 1 base and J by 4 bases, leaving 14 bases between them. There are 15 residues in the CDR3. Here the CDR3 DNA reads TGCGCCAGCAGCTTGAGTGGTCAGGGTGGCTATGGCTACACCTTC. Its protein product is CASSLSGQGGYGYTF.

J is TRBJ2-2 and V is TRBV10-3, with D tentatively TRBD1 (5 bases). The germline V gene has CDR1 ENHRY and CDR2 SYGVKD. The V and J ends lost 8 bases and 1 base respectively, with 11 bases between them. This CDR3 is built from 14 residues. The CDR3 sequence is CAIPRVENTGELFF. The CDR3 nucleotides read TGTGCCATCCCCAGGGTCGAGAACACCGGGGAGCTGTTTTTT.

The V gene is TRBV27, the J gene TRBJ2-3; a weak D match, TRBD2 (6 bases). The V gene's germline CDR1 is MNHEY and CDR2 SMNVEV (reference sequence). The CDR3 runs to 13 residues. V lost 6 bases and J lost 0, with 7 bases in between. DNA for the CDR3: TGTGCCAGCAGGCGGGACAGCACAGATACGCAGTATTTT. Its protein product is CASRRDSTDTQYF.

This chain joins TRBV6-1 and TRBJ1-4; 9 bases agree with TRBD1. Germline V gives CDR1 MNHNS, CDR2 SASEGT. After removal of 3 bases from V and 4 bases from J, the junction contained 12 bases not matched to a gene. The CDR3 length is 18 residues. CDR3 coding DNA: TGTGCCAGCAGTGACCCGGACAGGGGAGAGGTGCATAATGAAAAACTGTTTTTT. As protein: CASSDPDRGEVHNEKLFF.

The sample holds one count of this clone. This chain connects TRBV6-5 to TRBJ1-1; D is unclear. The germline V and J ends were trimmed by 7 bases and 0 bases, with 12 bases remaining between them. Per germline, CDR1 MNHEY and CDR2 SVGAGI. This CDR3 is 14 amino acids long. The CDR3 reads CASNRGRLNTEAFF. As DNA, the CDR3 is TGTGCCAGCAACCGAGGGAGGTTGAACACTGAAGCTTTCTTT.

V and J are TRBV6-4 and TRBJ1-5; maybe TRBD1 (5 bases). Per the germline V gene, CDR1 is MRHNA and CDR2 is SNTAGT. Between the trimmed V and J ends, which lost 2 bases and 9 bases, there was a span of 14 bases. The CDR3 totals 14 residues. The CDR3: CASSDNIGAWPQHF. CDR3 coding DNA: TGTGCCAGCAGTGACAATATTGGGGCATGGCCCCAGCATTTT.

This clone was detected once. The chain has TRBV2 and TRBJ1-2; D is unresolved. Germline values: CDR1 SNHLY, CDR2 FYNNEI. Between the trimmed V and J ends, which lost 6 bases and 4 bases, there was a span of 18 bases. The length of the CDR3 is 15 residues. CDR3: CASSDSGGLLYGYTF. The CDR3 nucleotides read TGTGCCAGCAGCGACTCGGGAGGGCTTCTCTATGGCTACACCTTC.

The chain has TRBV20-1 and TRBJ2-7; TRBD1 might be the D (7 bases). CDR3 length: 12 residues. V was cut by 3 bases and J by 6 bases, with 12 bases left in between. Germline-derived CDR1 and CDR2 are DFQATT and SNEGSKA (reference sequence). In DNA, the CDR3 is TGCAGTGCTAGTGGAGGGGGCCGCGAGCAGTACTTC. Encoded protein: CSASGGGREQYF.

With regard to this clone: The sample has other DNA sequences that encode this CDR3 too. The V call is TRBV30, the J call TRBJ1-5, with a possible D match to TRBD1 (5 bases). The CDR3 runs 14 residues. Per germline, CDR1 GTSNPN and CDR2 SVGIG (reference sequence). The ends were cut back, 0 bases at V and 1 base at J, with 7 bases in the middle. CDR3 nucleotide sequence: TGTGCCTGGAGTGTACGGGGGAGCAATCAGCCCCAGCATTTT. This translates into CAWSVRGSNQPQHF.

With regard to this clone: The same CDR3 arises from other DNA sequences in this sample as well. V is TRBV12-3 or TRBV12-4 and J is TRBJ2-7; possibly TRBD1 for D (5 bases). CDR3 length: 13 residues. Trimming shortened V by 3 bases and J by 4 bases, and 10 bases separated the two germline ends. The CDR3 DNA is TGTGCCAGCAGTTTTTCAGGGTCGTACGAGCAGTACTTC. This encodes CASSFSGSYEQYF.

This clone has a handful of counts. V usage is TRBV7-2 and J usage is TRBJ2-7, with D possibly being TRBD1 (5 bases). This CDR3 region has 16 residues. Germline loops: CDR1 SGHTA, CDR2 FQGNSA. V lost 5 bases and J lost 3, with 20 bases in between. As DNA, the CDR3 is TGTGCCAGCAGCCGTACTGGGGCGTCCGCATACTACGAGCAGTACTTC. Amino acid sequence: CASSRTGASAYYEQYF.

This chain links TRBV19 with TRBJ1-5, with 9 nucleotides matching TRBD1. The CDR3 loop spans 16 amino acids. Per the germline V gene, CDR1 is LNHDA and CDR2 is SQIVND (reference sequence). Trimming took 7 bases from V and 2 from J; bases not matched to a gene: 9. CDR3 sequence (DNA): TGTGCCAGTACCCGGACAGGGGACGGGGGCAATCAGCCCCAGCATTTT. This sequence encodes CASTRTGDGGNQPQHF.